The 4 T cell receptor beta chains listed next were all sequenced from one sample in a study of blood T cell repertoires in COVID-19. TCRdb keeps only in-frame clones here, not all; method: immunoSEQ multiplex PCR. The data contain 200,000 to 300,000 clones, 88% of them singletons. Sequencing was carried out using peripheral blood. These receptors were collected from a human donor in a cohort sampled during active COVID-19.

This clone was observed a few times. The chain links TRBV25-1 to TRBJ1-2, with a tentative D call TRBD1 (5 bases). This CDR3 has 13 amino acids. The germline V gene encodes CDR1 MGHDK and CDR2 SYGVNS. V lost 4 bases, J lost 5 bases, and 11 bases lay in between. The CDR3 spells CASSAAGSYGYTF. For the CDR3, the DNA is TGTGCCAGCAGTGCTGCAGGGTCATATGGCTACACCTTC.

CDR3 DNA: TGTGCCAGCAGCTTAAGGGCCCCTAGCGGGACCGGGGAGCTGTTTTTT. Protein sequence: CASSLRAPSGTGELFF. V usage is TRBV11-2 and J usage is TRBJ2-2; 8 bases map to TRBD2. This CDR3 has 16 residues. CDR1 is SGHAT, CDR2 FQNNGV, per germline. The V segment lost 2 bases and the J segment 5 bases; nucleotides outside the gene matches: 7.

V and J are TRBV5-1 and TRBJ2-7; 7 bases match TRBD1. The J segment lost 2 bases and the V segment lost 4 bases, leaving 21 bases of the junction unmatched. This CDR3 spans 19 amino acids. Germline V gene sequence: CDR1 SGHRS, CDR2 YFSETQ. Here the CDR3 DNA reads TGCGCCAGCAGCCCCTCGAGCCGAAATAAAGGGACAGTAGCCTACGAGCAGTACTTC. It codes for CASSPSSRNKGTVAYEQYF.

The chain has TRBV6-1 and TRBJ2-5, with D unclear. CDR1 MNHNS and CDR2 SASEGT come from the germline V gene. V lost 6 bases and J lost 1, with 6 bases in between. This CDR3 is built from 12 residues. In nucleotides, the CDR3 is TGTGCCAGCAGCCGGGTCCAAGAGACCCAGTACTTC. It specifies CASSRVQETQYF.